One sample yielded the 24 T cell receptor beta chains listed below, sequenced in a study of T cell responses to AZD1222 COVID-19 vaccine. The method was immunoSEQ multiplex PCR; TCRdb's version includes in-frame clones alone and lacks a portion of them. Of approximately 110,000 clones in the sample, 92% were seen once. Material: peripheral blood, obtained on day 0 of AZD1222 vaccination. The source is an adult in good health.

The gene calls are TRBV27 and TRBJ1-3; the D is unclear. Trimming took off 5 bases at V and 2 bases at J, with 10 bases between the two ends. Germline loops: CDR1 MNHEY, CDR2 SMNVEV (reference sequence). The CDR3 extends over 14 amino acids. The CDR3 coding sequence is TGTGCCAGCAGTCCCCGGGAACCTGGAAACACCATATATTTT. Translating it yields CASSPREPGNTIYF.

In nucleotides, the CDR3 is TGTGCCAGCAGCTCCGGACAGGGTTCGAATTCACCCCTCCACTTT. This translates into CASSSGQGSNSPLHF. The J gene is TRBJ1-6, the V gene TRBV7-2, with 8 nucleotides matching TRBD1. Germline CDR1 reads SGHTA; CDR2 reads FQGNSA. The CDR3 has 15 amino acids. J lost 7 bases, V lost 4 bases, and 6 bases had no gene match. Based on the CDR3 plus reference TRBV7-2 and TRBJ1-6, the full variable domain is GAGVSQSPSNKVTEKGKDVELRCDPISGHTALYWYRQSLGQGLEFLIYFQGNSAPDKSGLPSDRFSAERTGGSVSTLTIQRTQQEDSAVYLCASSSGQGSNSPLHFGNGTRLTVT.

The chain combines TRBV11-3 with TRBJ2-7; D gene unclear. This CDR3 is 11 amino acids long. Per the germline V gene, CDR1 is SGHNT and CDR2 is YENEEA. The V end lost 1 base, the J end lost 5 bases, and 3 bases lay between the germline ends. The CDR3 sequence is CASSLVDEQYF. The DNA for the CDR3 is TGTGCCAGCAGCTTAGTCGACGAGCAGTACTTC. Looking up the rest from reference TRBV11-3 and TRBJ2-7 gives the full variable domain: EAGVVQSPRYKIIEKKQPVAFWCNPISGHNTLYWYLQNLGQGPELLIRYENEEAVDDSQLPKDRFSAERLKGVDSTLKIQPAELGDSAVYLCASSLVDEQYFGPGTRLTVT.

The chain joins TRBV20-1 to TRBJ2-7, with 9 bases lining up with TRBD1. The CDR3 totals 13 residues. V lost 3 bases, J lost 6 bases, and 6 bases stayed unmatched. In germline, CDR1 is DFQATT, CDR2 SNEGSKA (reference sequence). CDR3 nucleotide sequence: TGCAGTGCTAGTCTGGACAGGGGCGGCGAGCAGTACTTC. This sequence encodes CSASLDRGGEQYF.

The table lists this clone with a count of one. The chain couples TRBV7-7 to TRBJ1-5; D is ambiguous. In germline, CDR1 is SSHAT, CDR2 FNYEAQ (reference sequence). This CDR3 comprises 15 residues. The V end was cut by 7 bases, the J end by 4 bases, with 17 bases between. CDR3 in DNA: TGTGCCAGCATTTTACTGGGGTATGGAAATCAGCCCCAGCATTTT. Encoded protein: CASILLGYGNQPQHF.

The V gene is TRBV5-1, the J gene TRBJ1-1; D is perhaps TRBD1 (5 bases). The CDR3 sequence is 15 residues long. V shed 0 bases and J shed 0 bases, with 9 bases lying between them. Germline CDR1 and CDR2: SGHRS and YFSETQ. CDR3 coding DNA: TGCGCCAGCAGCTTGGGAAGGGGAATGAACACTGAAGCTTTCTTT. This translates into CASSLGRGMNTEAFF.

This clone occurred once. The rearrangement uses TRBV27 and TRBJ2-7, with D maybe TRBD2 (5 bases). V was trimmed by 3 bases and J by 1 base, leaving 7 bases between them. The germline V gene has CDR1 MNHEY and CDR2 SMNVEV (reference sequence). This CDR3 region has 13 residues. The CDR3: CASSFGISYEQYF. The CDR3 DNA sequence: TGTGCCAGCAGTTTCGGGATTTCCTACGAGCAGTACTTC.

The chain links TRBV28 to TRBJ1-3, with D possibly being TRBD1 (5 bases). Germline assignment: CDR1 MDHEN and CDR2 SYDVKM. Trimming shortened V by 2 bases and J by 4 bases, and 12 bases separated the two germline ends. CDR3 size: 15 residues. Here the CDR3 reads CASSLGGETGNTIYF. The DNA of the CDR3 is TGTGCCAGCAGTTTAGGAGGGGAGACGGGAAACACCATATATTTT. Filled out from reference TRBV28 and TRBJ1-3, the complete variable domain reads DVKVTQSSRYLVKRTGEKVFLECVQDMDHENMFWYRQDPGLGLRLIYFSYDVKMKEKGDIPEGYSVSREKKERFSLILESASTNQTSMYLCASSLGGETGNTIYFGEGSWLTVV.

CDR3 amino acids: CASSIQGRRETQYF. The DNA of the CDR3 is TGTGCCAGCAGCATACAGGGGCGGAGAGAGACCCAGTACTTC. V is TRBV7-8 and J is TRBJ2-5; TRBD1 aligns across 7 bases. The CDR3 totals 14 residues. Germline V CDR1 and CDR2: SGHVS, FQNEAQ. V gave up 5 bases and J gave up 4 bases; unmatched junction bases: 7.

V usage is TRBV7-9 and J usage is TRBJ2-5, with TRBD2 matching 9 bases. The CDR3 has 19 residues. The V gene's germline CDR1 is SEHNR and CDR2 FQNEAQ (reference sequence). Trimming took 0 bases from V and 1 from J; bases not matched to a gene: 12. The CDR3, as DNA: TGTGCCAGCAGCTTAGCGCAGGGGCTAGCGGGGTCAGGCCAAGAGACCCAGTACTTC. Translation gives CASSLAQGLAGSGQETQYF.

The chain joins TRBV7-9 to TRBJ1-4; the D gene is possibly TRBD1 (6 bases). The CDR3 is 15 amino acids. V was pared by 0 bases and J by 2 bases, with 7 bases between. Germline loops: CDR1 SEHNR, CDR2 FQNEAQ (reference sequence). The CDR3 sequence: CASSLAQGTNEKLFF. DNA of the CDR3: TGTGCCAGCAGCTTAGCGCAGGGGACTAATGAAAAACTGTTTTTT.

The chain recombines TRBV12-3 or TRBV12-4 with TRBJ2-1, with 8 bases lining up with TRBD2. Trimming took 5 bases from V and 9 from J; bases not matched to a gene: 0. CDR3 length: 11 residues. CDR3 loop: CASSSGGEQFF. CDR3 bases: TGTGCCAGCAGTAGCGGGGGTGAGCAGTTCTTC.

The table lists this clone with a few counts. The genes are TRBV7-9 and TRBJ1-3, with a tentative D call TRBD1 (6 bases). Per the germline V gene, CDR1 is SEHNR and CDR2 is FQNEAQ (reference sequence). The CDR3 totals 14 residues. V was clipped by 6 bases and J by 4 bases, with 13 bases between them. In DNA, the CDR3 is TGTGCCAGCAGACCGACAGGATACGGAAACACCATATATTTT. It translates to CASRPTGYGNTIYF.

The J gene is TRBJ2-3, the V gene TRBV6-2 or TRBV6-3; 12 nucleotides align to TRBD2. V trimming: 2 bases; J trimming: 14 bases; junction bases outside the gene matches: 5. CDR3 length: 13 residues. CDR1 is MNHEY, CDR2 SVGEGT, per germline. The DNA of the CDR3 is TGTGCCAGCAGTTACCTAGCGGGGGGGTTGCTGTATTTT. Translation gives CASSYLAGGLLYF.

This clone was detected only a few times. This sequence joins TRBV18 and TRBJ1-5; a weak D match, TRBD1 (6 bases). Trimming shortened V by 0 bases and J by 4 bases, and 7 bases separated the two germline ends. Germline loops: CDR1 KGHSH, CDR2 LQKENI. This CDR3 spans 14 amino acids. This chain's CDR3 is CASSPPGQNQPQHF. CDR3 sequence (DNA): TGTGCCAGCTCACCACCCGGACAGAATCAGCCCCAGCATTTT.

This rearrangement joins TRBV7-9 to TRBJ1-2; no definite D call. In germline, CDR1 is SEHNR, CDR2 FQNEAQ (reference sequence). The CDR3 loop spans 12 amino acids. Trimming shortened V by 3 bases and J by 5 bases, and 7 bases separated the two germline ends. CDR3 nucleotide sequence: TGTGCCAGCAGCTTCGACACTTATGGCTACACCTTC. This encodes CASSFDTYGYTF.

The chain carries TRBV19 and TRBJ1-2; TRBD1 matches at 7 bases. The J segment lost 3 bases and the V segment lost 7 bases, leaving 8 bases of the junction unmatched. Per germline, CDR1 LNHDA and CDR2 SQIVND (reference sequence). The CDR3 sequence is 14 residues long. CDR3: CASTPGQGDYGYTF. The CDR3 DNA reads as TGTGCCAGTACCCCAGGGCAGGGGGACTATGGCTACACCTTC.

V is TRBV7-9 and J is TRBJ2-7, with unresolved D. Germline V gives CDR1 SEHNR, CDR2 FQNEAQ (reference sequence). The CDR3 is 13 residues long. Trimming took 5 bases from V and 7 from J, leaving 15 bases between them. The DNA for the CDR3 is TGTGCCAGCAGCGCCGCCGGACGGAAGGAGCAGTACTTC. As protein: CASSAAGRKEQYF.

V and J are TRBV30 and TRBJ1-2; no clear D. This CDR3 is built from 14 residues. Trimming pared 2 bases from V and 0 bases from J, leaving 10 bases between. In germline, CDR1 is GTSNPN, CDR2 SVGIG (reference sequence). DNA for the CDR3: TGTGCCTGGAGTTACGGGGTCACTAACTATGGCTACACCTTC. This sequence encodes CAWSYGVTNYGYTF.

Written as DNA, the CDR3 is TGTGCCACCAGTGGAAAGGGACAGGGTTCCAATGAGCAGTTCTTC. This codes for CATSGKGQGSNEQFF. The V gene is TRBV24-1, the J gene TRBJ2-1; 9 bases map to TRBD1. The CDR3 consists of 15 residues. Per germline, CDR1 KGHDR and CDR2 SFDVKD. Trimming at V came to 5 bases and at J to 6 bases, leaving 7 bases not matched to a gene.

The rearrangement joins TRBV19 to TRBJ2-2; D gene ambiguous. Germline loops: CDR1 LNHDA, CDR2 SQIVND (reference sequence). Between the trimmed V and J ends, which lost 5 bases and 1 base, there was a span of 2 bases. The CDR3 extends over 12 amino acids. Here the CDR3 reads CASSRNTGELFF. The CDR3 DNA is TGTGCCAGTAGTCGGAACACCGGGGAGCTGTTTTTT.

This clone was found a few times. The chain is built from TRBV14 and TRBJ2-7; TRBD1 matches at 9 bases. This CDR3 has 13 residues. Losses at the gene ends were 3 bases for V and 10 bases for J; bases not matched to a gene: 7. The germline CDR1 and CDR2 sequences are SGHDN and FVKESK. CDR3 coding DNA: TGTGCCAGCAGCCACACAGGGGGCGCGGAACAGTACTTC. Protein sequence: CASSHTGGAEQYF.

J is TRBJ2-3 and V is TRBV7-7, with 7 positions matching TRBD2. This CDR3 is 18 amino acids long. Trimming removed 1 base from V and 6 bases from J; junction bases left unmatched: 16. CDR1 is SSHAT, CDR2 FNYEAQ, per germline (reference sequence). Here the CDR3 reads CASSLEPPGGSSTDTQYF. CDR3 coding DNA: TGTGCCAGCAGCTTAGAGCCTCCTGGCGGGAGCTCCACGGATACGCAGTATTTT.

This clone appeared once. The chain links TRBV27 to TRBJ2-1, with TRBD2 as a possible D gene (5 bases). The germline CDR1 and CDR2 sequences are MNHEY and SMNVEV (reference sequence). The V end lost 4 bases, the J end lost 0 bases, and 13 bases lay between the germline ends. The CDR3 is 16 amino acids. The CDR3 region is CASSWSATNSYNEQFF. DNA for the CDR3: TGTGCCAGCAGTTGGTCGGCGACTAACTCCTACAATGAGCAGTTCTTC.